These 2 T cell receptor beta chains share one sample of origin, sequenced in a study of cytomegalovirus exposure and HLA in healthy donors. Use of 60 Vbeta and 13 Jbeta primers characterized the PCR. Only in-frame clones appear in the TCRdb table, and some are missing; sequencing was by immunoSEQ multiplex PCR. The table records over 90,000 clones, 81% of them present only once. The material sequenced was PBMCs. The receptor source for this set is a man in his forties or fifties in good health and CMV-seropositive.

The CDR3: CASSWGGTGTYEQYF. The CDR3 region has the DNA TGCGCCAGCAGCTGGGGGGGGACGGGGACCTACGAGCAGTACTTC. This chain connects TRBV5-1 to TRBJ2-7; 7 bases fit TRBD2. The J segment lost 2 bases and the V segment lost 3 bases, leaving 8 bases of the junction unmatched. Germline V gene data show CDR1 as SGHRS and CDR2 as YFSETQ. This CDR3 contains 15 residues.

The V and J genes are TRBV6-1 and TRBJ2-3; D may be TRBD2 (6 bases). Germline values: CDR1 MNHNS, CDR2 SASEGT. This CDR3 spans 15 amino acids. Trimming took 8 bases from V and 5 from J, leaving 20 bases between them. DNA of the CDR3: TGTGCCAGCGGCCTGCTAGCGAGAGGAGGAGATACGCAGTATTTT. Translating it yields CASGLLARGGDTQYF.